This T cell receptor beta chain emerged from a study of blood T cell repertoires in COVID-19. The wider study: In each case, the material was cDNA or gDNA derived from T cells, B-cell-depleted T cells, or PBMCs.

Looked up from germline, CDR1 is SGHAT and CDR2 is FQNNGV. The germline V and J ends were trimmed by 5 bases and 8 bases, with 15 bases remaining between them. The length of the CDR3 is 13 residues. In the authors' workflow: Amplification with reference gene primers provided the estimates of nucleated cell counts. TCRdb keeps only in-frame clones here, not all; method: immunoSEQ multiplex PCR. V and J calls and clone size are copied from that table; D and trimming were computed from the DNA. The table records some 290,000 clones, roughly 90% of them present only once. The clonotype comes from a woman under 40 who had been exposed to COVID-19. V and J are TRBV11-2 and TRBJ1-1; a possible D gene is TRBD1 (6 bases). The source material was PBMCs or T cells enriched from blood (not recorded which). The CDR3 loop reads CASSQLGGMEAFF. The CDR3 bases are TGTGCCAGCAGCCAACTAGGGGGAATGGAAGCTTTCTTT.